The source of this T cell receptor beta chain is a study of blood T cells in healthy people across ages. Study-level findings and limits: As age increased, TCR beta diversity per million T cells fell in a roughly linear fashion. Both naive CD4+ cell counts and diversity were greater in long-lived donors than in aged donors. PBMCs left unsorted prevented a conclusive naive versus antigen-experienced comparison. Strongly correlated with naive T cell percentage was TCR beta diversity.

This clonotype was seen more than once but under ten times. Its specificity is not known. V lost 1 base and J lost 8, with 17 bases in between. From germline, CDR1 is MGHRA and CDR2 YSYEKL. The CDR3 totals 15 residues. The authors ran a second PCR of roughly 6 to 12 cycles using a sample-barcoded 5' primer and a J-beta primer mix. TCRdb processed the 5' RACE reads anew with MiXCR; each CDR3 protein has one entry. The table lists 1.5 million to 1.8 million distinct CDR3 sequences, roughly two fifths of them singletons, with around 4% in the top ten. This sequence originates from a woman between 18 and 29 years old in good health. The chain recombines TRBV4-1 with TRBJ1-2, with D hard to call. Material: blood. CDR3 in amino acids: CASSQVLNPEEGYTF. The CDR3 DNA reads as TGCGCCAGCAGCCAAGTTCTTAACCCTGAAGAGGGCTACACCTTC.